These 21 T cell receptor beta chains were sequenced from one sample in a study of shared clonotypes between healthy human individuals. The data were produced by immunoSEQ multiplex PCR, yet TCRdb's version contains in-frame clones alone and is incomplete. The sample contains about 2.4 million clones, roughly nine tenths of which appear only once. The sequenced material came from naive CD4+ T cells sorted from blood. The subset is: CD45RA+ positively selected. The receptors shown here come from a man between 18 and 29 years old in good health.

The chain joins TRBV27 to TRBJ1-6, with D uncertain. V shed 10 bases and J shed 10 bases, with 20 bases lying between them. The CDR3 totals 14 residues. Germline assignment: CDR1 MNHEY and CDR2 SMNVEV (reference sequence). This CDR3 is CATRRGVINSPLHF. DNA of the CDR3: TGTGCCACCCGGCGCGGGGTGATTAACTCACCCCTCCACTTT.

Details on this clone: The sample has other DNA sequences that encode this CDR3 too. The chain combines TRBV5-1 with TRBJ1-1; TRBD1 is a possible D gene (5 bases). The CDR3 has 14 amino acids. Germline V gene sequence: CDR1 SGHRS, CDR2 YFSETQ. V dropped 4 bases and J dropped 1 base, with 11 bases sitting between them. The CDR3 DNA reads TGCGCCAGCAGCCCAGGGACGGCGAACACTGAAGCTTTCTTT. Translated, it gives CASSPGTANTEAFF.

The rearrangement joins TRBV7-2 to TRBJ2-3, with 9 bases lining up with TRBD2. Germline V gene lookup returns CDR1 SGHTA and CDR2 FQGNSA. J gave up 10 bases and V 0 bases, and 8 bases lay outside the gene matches. The CDR3 loop spans 15 amino acids. The CDR3 spells CASSLAVVAGAPQYF. The CDR3, as DNA: TGTGCCAGCAGCTTAGCGGTGGTAGCGGGAGCCCCGCAGTATTTT.

The V gene is TRBV28, the J gene TRBJ1-5; D ambiguous. Germline V CDR1 and CDR2: MDHEN, SYDVKM. V lost 8 bases and J 6 bases, leaving 14 bases between the germline ends. This CDR3 comprises 13 residues. The CDR3: CASGRGLGQPQHF. In DNA, the CDR3 is TGTGCCAGCGGCAGAGGCCTGGGTCAGCCCCAGCATTTT.

About this clone itself: Distinct nucleotide sequences in the sample also encode this CDR3. V and J are TRBV2 and TRBJ2-5, with D possibly matching TRBD2 (5 bases). Germline V gene lookup returns CDR1 SNHLY and CDR2 FYNNEI. The CDR3 covers 11 residues. Trimming shortened V by 6 bases and J by 4 bases, and 6 bases separated the two germline ends. CDR3 amino acids: CASRRGETQYF. In nucleotides, the CDR3 is TGTGCCAGCAGACGGGGAGAGACCCAGTACTTC.

This rearrangement joins TRBV7-3 to TRBJ2-2; 8 positions match TRBD1. The CDR3 is made up of 15 amino acids. The V and J ends lost 5 bases and 6 bases, in that order; junction bases with no gene match: 8. CDR1 is SGHTA and CDR2 is FQGTGA in the germline V gene. CDR3 DNA sequence: TGTGCCAGCAGCCCTGGACAGGGTCGGGCCGGGGAGCTGTTTTTT. This codes for CASSPGQGRAGELFF.

V and J are TRBV30 and TRBJ2-1; possibly TRBD2 for D (7 bases). This CDR3 has 15 amino acids. Germline CDR1 and CDR2: GTSNPN and SVGIG (reference sequence). The germline V and J ends were trimmed by 4 bases and 4 bases, with 17 bases remaining between them. DNA for the CDR3: TGTGCCTGGAACGGGAGAGGGGGGGCTTACAATGAGCAGTTCTTC. It translates to CAWNGRGGAYNEQFF.

On this clone itself: One junction end does not reproduce the germline sequence, and a read error may be involved. This sequence joins TRBV19 and TRBJ2-7; perhaps TRBD2 as D (8 bases). CDR1 is LNHDA and CDR2 is SQIVND in the germline V gene (reference sequence). This CDR3 comprises 15 residues. As DNA, the CDR3 is TGTGCCAGTAGATGGAGGGGGCGGGAGGCCTACAAGCAGTACTTC. It codes for CASRWRGREAYKQYF.

The chain carries TRBV5-6 and TRBJ2-7; D perhaps matches TRBD2 (6 bases). The V end was cut by 0 bases, the J end by 2 bases, with 21 bases between. This CDR3 is built from 18 residues. CDR1 is SGHDT, CDR2 YYEEEE, per germline. CDR3 in amino acids: CASSLAGTLTLRTYEQYF. CDR3 nucleotide sequence: TGTGCCAGCAGCTTGGCCGGGACTCTCACCCTTAGGACCTACGAGCAGTACTTC.

About this clone itself: Other DNA sequences in this specimen translate into the identical CDR3. This rearrangement joins TRBV7-3 to TRBJ2-5; weak D call: TRBD2 (5 bases). The ends were cut back, 0 bases at V and 3 bases at J, with 5 bases in the middle. The germline V gene has CDR1 SGHTA and CDR2 FQGTGA. The CDR3 contains 13 residues. The CDR3 bases are TGTGCCAGCAGCTTAACGCGGGAAGAGACCCAGTACTTC. It encodes CASSLTREETQYF.

This chain connects TRBV5-1 to TRBJ2-1, with D possibly TRBD2 on 5 matching bases. This CDR3 contains 11 residues. The V end lost 7 bases, the J end lost 12 bases, and 14 bases lay between the germline ends. The germline gives CDR1 SGHRS, CDR2 YFSETQ. The CDR3 DNA reads TGCGCCAGCCGGACGTCCCGGGGGCAGTTCTTC. Protein: CASRTSRGQFF.

V usage is TRBV7-2 and J usage is TRBJ2-7; D remains ambiguous. V lost 2 bases and J lost 3, with 11 bases in between. Germline V lookup: CDR1 SGHTA, CDR2 FQGNSA. This CDR3 comprises 14 residues. The CDR3 coding sequence is TGTGCCAGCAGCTTACCCGGGTCGTTCTACGAGCAGTACTTC. Residues: CASSLPGSFYEQYF.

J is TRBJ1-5 and V is TRBV19, with D perhaps matching TRBD1 (5 bases). Germline V gene lookup returns CDR1 LNHDA and CDR2 SQIVND (reference sequence). The CDR3 extends over 16 amino acids. Trimming stripped 5 bases from V and 0 bases from J, with 14 bases between. CDR3 sequence: CASSPRGSGSNQPQHF. CDR3 bases: TGTGCCAGTAGTCCCCGGGGCAGCGGTAGCAATCAGCCCCAGCATTTT.

The V and J genes are TRBV30 and TRBJ1-2, with TRBD1 matching over 10 bases. Germline loops: CDR1 GTSNPN, CDR2 SVGIG (reference sequence). This CDR3 has 15 amino acids. V dropped 3 bases and J dropped 4; count of bases not matched to a gene: 8. The CDR3 region has the DNA TGTGCCTGGAGGCAGGCCGACAGGGGGCCCTATGGCTACACCTTC. Its protein product is CAWRQADRGPYGYTF.

V gene TRBV12-5 combines with J gene TRBJ2-7; D is possibly TRBD1 (8 bases). The CDR3 length is 15 residues. The germline V and J ends were trimmed by 4 bases and 3 bases, with 16 bases remaining between them. In germline, CDR1 is LGHNT, CDR2 FRNRAP. The CDR3 nucleotides read TGTGCTAGTGGTTCGGGACAGGCGGGGGACTACGAGCAGTACTTC. Protein sequence: CASGSGQAGDYEQYF.

The table lists this clone with a count of one. The rearrangement links TRBV9 to TRBJ2-1, with TRBD1 identical over 7 bases. V lost 4 bases and J lost 5; bases outside the gene matches: 6. This CDR3 region has 14 residues. CDR1 is SGDLS, CDR2 YYNGEE, per germline. CDR3 nucleotides: TGTGCCAGCAGCCCCGGGGACAGAAACAATGAGCAGTTCTTC. It yields the protein CASSPGDRNNEQFF.

The chain is built from TRBV28 and TRBJ1-3; D call uncertain. The CDR3 is 15 amino acids. With 6 bases removed from V and 0 bases from J, the gap between germline ends came to 12 bases. Germline CDR1 is MDHEN and CDR2 is SYDVKM. DNA of the CDR3: TGTGCCAGCAGCCCCCCCCACCGCTCTGGAAACACCATATATTTT. It translates to CASSPPHRSGNTIYF.

Remarks on this clone: Other nucleotide sequences from this sample produce the same CDR3. The chain carries TRBV11-2 and TRBJ2-3; tentatively, D is TRBD2 (7 bases). Germline CDR1 and CDR2: SGHAT and FQNNGV. The CDR3 loop spans 16 amino acids. Deletions cut 3 bases from V and 3 bases from J, with 16 bases between. CDR3 DNA: TGTGCCAGCAGCTTGGCCTCGGGGGGCGGGACAGATACGCAGTATTTT. The encoded protein is CASSLASGGGTDTQYF.

J is TRBJ2-1 and V is TRBV7-2, with a possible D match to TRBD2 (5 bases). There are 16 residues in the CDR3. The germline V gene has CDR1 SGHTA and CDR2 FQGNSA. Trimming took off 2 bases at V and 6 bases at J, with 17 bases between the two ends. CDR3 amino acids: CASSLIVGAGTNEQFF. The CDR3, as DNA: TGTGCCAGCAGCTTAATCGTGGGAGCTGGAACCAATGAGCAGTTCTTC.

The chain carries TRBV6-1 and TRBJ2-2; no clear D gene. The CDR3 extends over 15 amino acids. V was trimmed by 5 bases and J by 4 bases, leaving 14 bases between them. Germline CDR1 and CDR2: MNHNS and SASEGT. The CDR3 DNA reads TGTGCCAGCAGTCCCCGTGGCCCGGTCACCGGGGAGCTGTTTTTT. Its translation is CASSPRGPVTGELFF.

V and J are TRBV18 and TRBJ1-4, with 10 bases identical to TRBD1. Germline CDR1 and CDR2: KGHSH and LQKENI. V lost 0 bases and J lost 7; bases outside the gene matches: 8. This CDR3 comprises 17 residues. CDR3 region: CASSPPGQGFGSEKLFF. The CDR3 nucleotides are TGTGCCAGCTCACCACCGGGACAGGGGTTCGGTAGTGAAAAACTGTTTTTT. The full variable domain, in which reference TRBV18 and TRBJ1-4 provide the parts outside the CDR3, is NAGVMQNPRHLVRRRGQEARLRCSPMKGHSHVYWYRQLPEEGLKFMVYLQKENIIDESGMPKERFSAEFPKEGPSILRIQQVVRGDSAAYFCASSPPGQGFGSEKLFFGSGTQLSVL.